This T cell receptor (beta chain) was captured in a study of technical replicates of blood from a few donors. Germline lookup yields CDR1 SGHVS and CDR2 FQNEAQ. Trimming at V came to 1 base and at J to 0 bases, leaving 2 bases not matched to a gene. The CDR3 contains 15 residues. Clones were read by immunoSEQ multiplex PCR, and TCRdb kept only the in-frame ones, dropping some. The data contain some 14,000 clones, approximately 83% of them singletons. The chain employs TRBV7-8 and TRBJ2-5; 7 nucleotides line up with TRBD2. Sequencing was carried out using PBMCs. This sequence was found in a human donor in good health. The CDR3 DNA reads TGTGCCAGCAGCTTAGACAGCGGGGACCAAGAGACCCAGTACTTC. It translates to CASSLDSGDQETQYF.